One sample yielded the 31 T cell receptor beta chains listed below, sequenced in a study of blood T cell repertoires in COVID-19. Repertoires were generated with immunoSEQ multiplex PCR, while TCRdb's copy carries only in-frame clones and drops some. The table shows 200,000 to 250,000 clones, with more than 65% occurring only once. Sequenced: peripheral blood. The source of these receptors is a man between 50 and 59 years old with active or convalescent COVID-19.

This clone showed up just once. The J gene is TRBJ2-5, the V gene TRBV2; 8 bases line up with TRBD2. Germline CDR1 reads SNHLY; CDR2 reads FYNNEI. The ends lost 0 bases at V and 4 bases at J; junction bases unmatched: 1. The CDR3 is 14 residues long. In DNA form, the CDR3 reads TGTGCCAGCAGTGAAGCGCGGGGGGTAGAGACCCAGTACTTC. It codes for CASSEARGVETQYF.

This sequence joins TRBV6-6 and TRBJ1-6; 8 nucleotides agree with TRBD1. The germline V gene encodes CDR1 MNHNY and CDR2 SVGAGI (reference sequence). With V trimmed by 6 bases and J by 7 bases, 8 bases remained unmatched. This CDR3 region has 15 residues. CDR3 sequence: CASSETGVGNSPLHF. CDR3 DNA sequence: TGTGCCAGCAGCGAGACAGGGGTGGGGAATTCACCCCTCCACTTT.

This rearrangement joins TRBV28 to TRBJ1-5; 9 bases match TRBD1. The CDR3 is 14 residues long. Per the germline V gene, CDR1 is MDHEN and CDR2 is SYDVKM. Trimming cost V 6 bases and J 4 bases; bases outside gene matches: 4. The CDR3 region has the DNA TGTGCCAGCAGCCGGGACAGGGTAAATCAGCCCCAGCATTTT. It codes for CASSRDRVNQPQHF.

The V and J genes are TRBV6-5 and TRBJ1-6, with no clear D. The germline CDR1 and CDR2 sequences are MNHEY and SVGAGI. This CDR3 has 13 amino acids. Trimming left V 6 bases short and J 8 bases short, with 11 bases between. This chain's CDR3 is CASRETLDSPLHF. CDR3 in DNA: TGTGCCAGCAGGGAGACGCTAGATTCACCCCTCCACTTT.

The chain is built from TRBV4-3 and TRBJ2-2; D not certain. In germline, CDR1 is LGHNA, CDR2 YSLEER. CDR3 length: 17 amino acids. The V end lost 0 bases, the J end lost 0 bases, and 11 bases lay between the germline ends. The CDR3 bases are TGCGCCAGCAGCCAAGAAGGTAGCACGACGAACACCGGGGAGCTGTTTTTT. It is translated as CASSQEGSTTNTGELFF.

The rearrangement joins TRBV7-3 to TRBJ2-2, with D possibly matching TRBD2 (5 bases). The length of the CDR3 is 15 residues. The V end was cut by 5 bases, the J end by 5 bases, with 15 bases between. Germline CDR1 reads SGHTA; CDR2 reads FQGTGA. The CDR3 spells CASSPSTTTTGELFF. The CDR3 nucleotides read TGTGCCAGCAGCCCCTCGACGACTACGACCGGGGAGCTGTTTTTT.

This clone was observed a handful of times. This CDR3 is also generated by other DNA sequences in the sample. The chain has TRBV4-3 and TRBJ2-7; D is possibly TRBD2 (7 bases). The V and J ends lost 3 bases and 4 bases respectively, with 16 bases between them. From germline, CDR1 is LGHNA and CDR2 YSLEER. The CDR3 loop spans 15 amino acids. The CDR3 DNA is TGCGCCAGCAGCCAGGGGGCTAGCGGATTATACGAGCAGTACTTC. Its protein product is CASSQGASGLYEQYF.

This rearrangement joins TRBV27 to TRBJ2-7; D not certain. V dropped 3 bases and J dropped 3 bases, with 9 bases sitting between them. Germline-derived CDR1 and CDR2 are MNHEY and SMNVEV (reference sequence). The CDR3 covers 13 residues. CDR3 bases: TGTGCCAGCAGTTTGGGCAGGAACTACGAGCAGTACTTC. Protein sequence: CASSLGRNYEQYF.

V usage is TRBV7-6 and J usage is TRBJ2-7; 10 bases match TRBD1. Per the germline V gene, CDR1 is SGHVS and CDR2 is FNYEAQ. Trimming cost V 6 bases and J 3 bases; bases outside gene matches: 8. The CDR3 extends over 15 amino acids. The CDR3 region is CASRRGTGDYYEQYF. The CDR3 coding sequence is TGTGCCAGCAGACGTGGGACAGGGGATTACTACGAGCAGTACTTC.

The chain is built from TRBV7-2 and TRBJ2-3; D not certain. The V end lost 8 bases, the J end lost 4 bases, and 7 bases lay between the germline ends. This CDR3 is 11 amino acids long. Germline assignment: CDR1 SGHTA and CDR2 FQGNSA. The CDR3 spells CASPLPDTQYF. The CDR3 DNA follows: TGTGCCAGCCCCCTCCCAGATACGCAGTATTTT. Full variable domain (remainder filled in from reference TRBV7-2 and TRBJ2-3): GAGVSQSPSNKVTEKGKDVELRCDPISGHTALYWYRQSLGQGLEFLIYFQGNSAPDKSGLPSDRFSAERTGGSVSTLTIQRTQQEDSAVYLCASPLPDTQYFGPGTRLTVL.

V and J are TRBV5-1 and TRBJ1-2; tentatively, D is TRBD1 (6 bases). V was cut by 0 bases and J by 0 bases, with 12 bases left in between. The CDR3 has 16 amino acids. The germline gives CDR1 SGHRS, CDR2 YFSETQ. The CDR3 DNA follows: TGCGCCAGCAGCTTGGGACAGGTTTTTCCTAACTATGGCTACACCTTC. Amino acid sequence: CASSLGQVFPNYGYTF.

The chain joins TRBV6-6 to TRBJ2-3; 12 bases map to TRBD2. Germline trimming cut 4 bases from V and 2 bases from J; bases unmatched to any gene: 4. CDR3 size: 16 residues. Germline V gene data show CDR1 as MNHNY and CDR2 as SVGAGI (reference sequence). This chain's CDR3 is CASSSGTSGFTDTQYF. CDR3 bases: TGTGCCAGCAGTTCGGGGACTAGCGGGTTCACAGATACGCAGTATTTT.

This chain links TRBV5-1 with TRBJ1-5; D gene uncertain. The germline gives CDR1 SGHRS, CDR2 YFSETQ. The length of the CDR3 is 15 residues. Trimming stripped 1 base from V and 0 bases from J, with 8 bases between. This CDR3 reads CASSLSGYSNQPQHF. CDR3 DNA sequence: TGCGCCAGCAGCTTGAGCGGATATAGCAATCAGCCCCAGCATTTT.

The chain is built from TRBV18 and TRBJ2-5; maybe TRBD2 (6 bases). This CDR3 has 14 amino acids. Germline V CDR1 and CDR2: KGHSH, LQKENI. V lost 2 bases to trimming and J lost 4 bases, with 11 bases between them. Here the CDR3 DNA reads TGTGCCAGCTCACCATCGACGCGGGGAGAGACCCAGTACTTC. Its translation is CASSPSTRGETQYF.

V and J are TRBV5-5 and TRBJ2-4; a possible D gene is TRBD2 (5 bases). CDR1 SGHKS and CDR2 YYEKEE come from the germline V gene (reference sequence). The CDR3 contains 13 residues. V lost 0 bases and J 5 bases, leaving 6 bases between the germline ends. The CDR3 sequence: CASSLDGENIQYF. Written as DNA, the CDR3 is TGTGCCAGCAGCTTGGACGGGGAAAACATTCAGTACTTC.

The gene calls are TRBV5-1 and TRBJ2-7, with unresolved D. From germline, CDR1 is SGHRS and CDR2 YFSETQ. Deletions cut 0 bases from V and 0 bases from J, with 13 bases between. This CDR3 region has 16 residues. The CDR3 spells CASSLVPEMSSYEQYF. CDR3 DNA: TGCGCCAGCAGCTTGGTCCCGGAGATGAGCTCCTACGAGCAGTACTTC.

This clone was seen only once. CDR3 loop: CASGRGGMNTEAFF. CDR3 nucleotide sequence: TGTGCCAGCGGCCGGGGGGGAATGAACACTGAAGCTTTCTTT. J is TRBJ1-1 and V is TRBV11-2; D may be TRBD1 (5 bases). The CDR3 sequence is 14 residues long. CDR1 SGHAT and CDR2 FQNNGV come from the germline V gene. Trimming took off 8 bases at V and 0 bases at J, with 13 bases between the two ends.

V usage is TRBV7-8 and J usage is TRBJ1-4; 9 nucleotides align to TRBD1. The ends lost 3 bases at V and 8 bases at J; junction bases unmatched: 10. Germline V CDR1 and CDR2: SGHVS, FQNEAQ. This CDR3 contains 16 residues. The CDR3 here is CASSFSTGGKFEKLFF. CDR3 DNA sequence: TGTGCCAGCAGCTTCTCCACAGGGGGCAAATTCGAAAAACTGTTTTTT.

This rearrangement joins TRBV2 to TRBJ2-5, with a possible D match to TRBD1 (6 bases). This CDR3 comprises 12 residues. Per germline, CDR1 SNHLY and CDR2 FYNNEI. Trimming removed 5 bases from V and 3 bases from J, with 7 bases in between. CDR3: CASSWTEETQYF. Written as DNA, the CDR3 is TGTGCCAGCAGTTGGACAGAAGAGACCCAGTACTTC.

Only a few counts were recorded for this clone. This chain joins TRBV29-1 and TRBJ1-6, with 7 bases identical to TRBD1. The CDR3 totals 13 residues. V was pared by 5 bases and J by 13 bases, with 11 bases of the junction left unmatched. Germline V CDR1 and CDR2: SQVTM, ANQGSEA. The CDR3 sequence is CSVYRDRGFPLHF. CDR3 nucleotides: TGCAGCGTTTACCGGGACAGAGGGTTCCCCCTCCACTTT.

The chain recombines TRBV2 with TRBJ1-2, with 12 bases fitting TRBD1. The CDR3 has 14 residues. V shed 3 bases and J 7 bases; nucleotides not matched to a gene: 3. Germline CDR1 reads SNHLY; CDR2 reads FYNNEI. CDR3 in DNA: TGTGCCAGCAGTGAGTCGGGACAGGGGGCTGGCTACACCTTC. Amino acid sequence: CASSESGQGAGYTF.

This chain links TRBV7-6 with TRBJ2-3; TRBD2 aligns across 9 bases. CDR1 is SGHVS and CDR2 is FNYEAQ in the germline V gene. With 6 bases clipped from V and 1 base from J, the junction kept 5 bases outside the gene matches. The CDR3 is 15 residues long. The CDR3 spells CASSNLAGRTDTQYF. CDR3 sequence (DNA): TGTGCCAGCAGTAACCTAGCGGGGCGCACAGATACGCAGTATTTT. The full variable domain, with the rest looked up from reference TRBV7-6 and TRBJ2-3, is GAGVSQSPRYKVTKRGQDVALRCDPISGHVSLYWYRQALGQGPEFLTYFNYEAQQDKSGLPNDRFSAERPEGSISTLTIQRTEQRDSAMYRCASSNLAGRTDTQYFGPGTRLTVL.

This chain uses TRBV6-1 with TRBJ1-5; D unclear. The CDR3 totals 14 residues. V was cut by 2 bases and J by 0 bases, with 5 bases left in between. The germline gives CDR1 MNHNS, CDR2 SASEGT. The CDR3 loop is CASSEMASNQPQHF. As DNA, the CDR3 is TGTGCCAGCAGTGAAATGGCTAGCAATCAGCCCCAGCATTTT.

The chain combines TRBV5-6 with TRBJ1-6; weak D call: TRBD1 (6 bases). There are 16 residues in the CDR3. V shed 0 bases and J shed 10 bases, with 17 bases lying between them. Looked up from germline, CDR1 is SGHDT and CDR2 is YYEEEE. CDR3 region: CASSLGVSGAGSPLHF. The CDR3 region has the DNA TGTGCCAGCAGCTTGGGTGTTTCAGGGGCTGGCTCACCCCTCCACTTT.

This chain connects TRBV28 to TRBJ1-5; D is possibly TRBD1 (6 bases). The CDR3 runs 19 residues. Per the germline V gene, CDR1 is MDHEN and CDR2 is SYDVKM. V was clipped by 4 bases and J by 4 bases, with 26 bases between them. This chain's CDR3 is CASSSRGHSTHQLNQPQHF. The DNA for the CDR3 is TGTGCCAGCAGTTCCCGGGGACATTCGACCCACCAATTGAATCAGCCCCAGCATTTT.

The V gene is TRBV12-3 or TRBV12-4, the J gene TRBJ2-5; TRBD1 aligns across 7 bases. The J segment lost 2 bases and the V segment lost 7 bases, leaving 4 bases of the junction unmatched. The CDR3 is made up of 13 amino acids. The CDR3 nucleotides are TGTGCCAGCACCCTGACAGGGCAAGAGACCCAGTACTTC. Translated: CASTLTGQETQYF.

Only a few counts were recorded for this clone. This chain links TRBV25-1 with TRBJ2-5, with a possible D match to TRBD2 (6 bases). Trimming stripped 5 bases from V and 4 bases from J, with 11 bases between. Germline lookup yields CDR1 MGHDK and CDR2 SYGVNS. This CDR3 has 13 amino acids. The CDR3 spells CASSPHGGETQYF. CDR3 coding DNA: TGTGCCAGCAGTCCCCACGGGGGAGAGACCCAGTACTTC.

The V and J genes are TRBV11-2 and TRBJ1-1, with D perhaps matching TRBD1 (5 bases). Trimming left V 5 bases short and J 4 bases short, with 11 bases between. The CDR3 runs 13 residues. The germline CDR1 and CDR2 sequences are SGHAT and FQNNGV. CDR3 coding DNA: TGTGCCAGCAGCATGGCGGGGGTCACTGAAGCTTTCTTT. Protein sequence: CASSMAGVTEAFF.

The gene calls are TRBV6-5 and TRBJ1-6, with 9 bases matching TRBD1. V trimming: 2 bases; J trimming: 4 bases; junction bases outside the gene matches: 3. Germline CDR1 is MNHEY and CDR2 is SVGAGI. The CDR3 totals 16 residues. CDR3 sequence: CASSYGGQGYNSPLHF. DNA of the CDR3: TGTGCCAGCAGTTACGGGGGACAGGGTTATAATTCACCCCTCCACTTT.

The CDR3 loop is CASSQALQDLSSYNEQFF. The CDR3 bases are TGCGCCAGCAGCCAAGCACTACAGGACCTGAGCTCCTACAATGAGCAGTTCTTC. V gene TRBV4-3 combines with J gene TRBJ2-1; weak D call: TRBD1 (5 bases). This CDR3 has 18 amino acids. The germline V gene encodes CDR1 LGHNA and CDR2 YSLEER. Trimming took off 1 base at V and 0 bases at J, with 16 bases between the two ends.

The chain recombines TRBV28 with TRBJ2-6, with D perhaps matching TRBD1 (6 bases). The CDR3 is 16 residues long. CDR1 and CDR2 from the germline V gene are MDHEN and SYDVKM. V lost 5 bases, J lost 4 bases, and 15 bases lay in between. The CDR3 protein is CASSTWGRKGANVLTF. The CDR3 coding sequence is TGTGCCAGCAGTACCTGGGGGCGGAAAGGGGCCAACGTCCTGACTTTC.